This is a list of T cell receptor beta chains from one sample in a study of CD8 T cells in ankylosing spondylitis. TCRdb independently ran MiXCR on the 5' RACE reads; one entry per CDR3 protein. The sample lists under 250,000 distinct CDR3 sequences, about 30% occurring once. The sequenced sample consisted of blood, either unsorted or a sorted T cell fraction (not recorded which). The origin of the receptors is a male donor with ankylosing spondylitis or in good health (not recorded which). The CDR3 runs from the conserved cysteine through the conserved F or W. The D gene is left open where the match is weak. Clone size is not always given. Where it is, it says once, few, many or a class for expanded clones.

V	size	J	D	CDR3	DNA
TRBV20-1	few	TRBJ2-3	.	CSAQTGTLTDTQYF	TGCAGTGCCCAAACCGGGACTCTCACAGATACGCAGTATTTT
TRBV12-3/TRBV12-4	.	TRBJ2-7	.	CASSPAIAYEQYF	TGTGCCAGCAGTCCCGCTATCGCCTACGAGCAGTACTTC
TRBV9	.	TRBJ2-7	TRBD2	CASSVGLSSSGNPGEQYF	TGTGCCAGCAGCGTAGGTCTCTCGTCTAGCGGTAACCCCGGCGAGCAGTACTTC
TRBV12-3/TRBV12-4	few	TRBJ1-1	TRBD1	CASGTANTEAFF	TGTGCCAGCGGGACAGCGAACACTGAAGCTTTCTTT
TRBV20-1	.	TRBJ2-3	.	CSASDFRATDTQYF	TGCAGTGCTAGTGATTTCCGGGCCACAGATACGCAGTATTTT
TRBV5-1	.	TRBJ2-1	.	CASSPPANEQFF	TGCGCCAGCAGCCCACCAGCAAATGAGCAGTTCTTC
TRBV7-7	.	TRBJ2-1	.	CASSLEIGDEQFF	TGTGCTAGCAGCTTAGAGATTGGGGATGAGCAGTTCTTC
TRBV12-5	.	TRBJ2-3	TRBD1	CASGRGQDTDTQYF	TGTGCTAGTGGTAGGGGACAGGACACAGATACGCAGTATTTT
TRBV7-9	.	TRBJ1-6	.	CASTLQGSPLHF	TGTGCCAGCACTCTCCAGGGTTCACCCCTCCACTTT
TRBV30	.	TRBJ1-2	TRBD1	CAWRGQGGYGYTF	TGTGCCTGGCGTGGACAGGGGGGCTATGGCTACACCTTC
TRBV29-1	.	TRBJ2-6	.	CSVESGANVLTF	TGCAGCGTTGAGTCTGGGGCCAACGTCCTGACTTTC
TRBV4-2	few	TRBJ2-5	.	CASSQVSGQRETQYF	TGTGCCAGCAGCCAAGTATCGGGTCAGAGGGAGACCCAGTACTTC
TRBV27	few	TRBJ1-5	.	CASVGYRSNQPQHF	TGTGCCAGCGTGGGTTACCGGAGCAATCAGCCCCAGCATTTT
TRBV7-9	.	TRBJ1-2	.	CASSPWTADPPYGYTF	TGTGCCAGCAGCCCCTGGACAGCCGATCCGCCCTATGGCTACACCTTC